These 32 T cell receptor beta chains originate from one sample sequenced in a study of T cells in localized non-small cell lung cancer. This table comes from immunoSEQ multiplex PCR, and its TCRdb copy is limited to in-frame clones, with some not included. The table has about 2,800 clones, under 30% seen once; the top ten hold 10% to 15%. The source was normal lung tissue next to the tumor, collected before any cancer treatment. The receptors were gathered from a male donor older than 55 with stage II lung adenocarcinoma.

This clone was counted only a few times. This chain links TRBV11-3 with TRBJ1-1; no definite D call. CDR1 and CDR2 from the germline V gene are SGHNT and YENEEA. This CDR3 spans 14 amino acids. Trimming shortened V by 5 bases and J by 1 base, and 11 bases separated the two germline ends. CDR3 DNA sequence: TGTGCCAGCAGCCTTAGCGGAGAGAACACTGAAGCTTTCTTT. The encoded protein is CASSLSGENTEAFF.

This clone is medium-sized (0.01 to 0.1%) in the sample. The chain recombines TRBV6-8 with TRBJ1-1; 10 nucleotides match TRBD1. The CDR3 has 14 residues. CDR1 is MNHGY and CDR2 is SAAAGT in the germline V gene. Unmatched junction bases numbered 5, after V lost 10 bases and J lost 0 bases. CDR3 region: CAIRGTGVNTEAFF. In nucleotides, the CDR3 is TGTGCCATCAGGGGGACAGGGGTGAACACTGAAGCTTTCTTT.

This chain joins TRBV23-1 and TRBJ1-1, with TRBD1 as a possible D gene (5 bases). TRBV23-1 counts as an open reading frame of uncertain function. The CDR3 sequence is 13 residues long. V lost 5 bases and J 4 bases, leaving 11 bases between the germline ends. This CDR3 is CASSTRQGTEAFF. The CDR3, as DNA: TGCGCCAGCAGTACACGGCAGGGCACTGAAGCTTTCTTT.

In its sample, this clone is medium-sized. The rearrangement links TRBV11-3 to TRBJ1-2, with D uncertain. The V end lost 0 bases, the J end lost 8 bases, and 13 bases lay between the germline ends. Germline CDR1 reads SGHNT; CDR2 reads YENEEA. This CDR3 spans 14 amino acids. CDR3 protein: CASSLDRNGFGYTF. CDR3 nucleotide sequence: TGTGCCAGCAGCTTAGACAGGAATGGATTCGGCTACACCTTC.

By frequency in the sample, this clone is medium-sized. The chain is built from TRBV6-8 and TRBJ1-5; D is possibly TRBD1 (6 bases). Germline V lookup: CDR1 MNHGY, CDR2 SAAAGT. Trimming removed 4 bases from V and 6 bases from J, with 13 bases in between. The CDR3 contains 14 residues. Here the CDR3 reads CASSSAGGRQPQHF. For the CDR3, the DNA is TGTGCCAGCAGTTCCGCGGGGGGCCGTCAGCCCCAGCATTTT.

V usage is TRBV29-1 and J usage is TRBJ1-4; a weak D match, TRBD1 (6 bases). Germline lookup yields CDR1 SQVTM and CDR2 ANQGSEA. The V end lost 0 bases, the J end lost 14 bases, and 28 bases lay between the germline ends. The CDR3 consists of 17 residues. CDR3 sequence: CSVEDPGAAMEGFGLFF. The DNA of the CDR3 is TGCAGCGTTGAAGACCCGGGGGCGGCGATGGAGGGGTTTGGCCTGTTTTTT. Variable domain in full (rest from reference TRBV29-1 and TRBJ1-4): SAVISQKPSRDICQRGTSLTIQCQVDSQVTMMFWYRQQPGQSLTLIATANQGSEATYESGFVIDKFPISRPNLTFSTLTVSNMSPEDSSIYLCSVEDPGAAMEGFGLFFGSGTQLSVL.

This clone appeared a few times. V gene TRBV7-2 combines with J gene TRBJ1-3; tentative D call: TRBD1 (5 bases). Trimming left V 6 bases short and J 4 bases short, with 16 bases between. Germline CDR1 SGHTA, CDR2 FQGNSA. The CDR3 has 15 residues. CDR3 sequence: CASSFITGPGNTIYF. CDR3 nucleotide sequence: TGTGCCAGCAGTTTTATTACAGGACCGGGAAACACCATATATTTT.

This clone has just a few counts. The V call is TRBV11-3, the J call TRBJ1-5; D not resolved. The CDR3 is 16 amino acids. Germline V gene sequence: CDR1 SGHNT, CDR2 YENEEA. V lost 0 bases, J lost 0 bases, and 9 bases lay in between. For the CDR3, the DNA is TGTGCCAGCAGCTTAGATTCTGCTTATAGCAATCAGCCCCAGCATTTT. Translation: CASSLDSAYSNQPQHF. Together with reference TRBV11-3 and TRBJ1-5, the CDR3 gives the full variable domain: EAGVVQSPRYKIIEKKQPVAFWCNPISGHNTLYWYLQNLGQGPELLIRYENEEAVDDSQLPKDRFSAERLKGVDSTLKIQPAELGDSAVYLCASSLDSAYSNQPQHFGDGTRLSIL.

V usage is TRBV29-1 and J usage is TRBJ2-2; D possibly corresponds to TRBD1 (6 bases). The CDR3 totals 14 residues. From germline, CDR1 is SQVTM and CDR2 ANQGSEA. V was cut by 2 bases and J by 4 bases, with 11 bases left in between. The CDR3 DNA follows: TGCAGCGTTGAACGGCAGGGGAGCACCGGGGAGCTGTTTTTT. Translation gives CSVERQGSTGELFF.

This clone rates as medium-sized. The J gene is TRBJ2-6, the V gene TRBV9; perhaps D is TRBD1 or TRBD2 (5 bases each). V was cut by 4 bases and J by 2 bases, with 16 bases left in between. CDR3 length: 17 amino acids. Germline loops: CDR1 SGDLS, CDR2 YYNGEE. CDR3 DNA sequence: TGTGCCAGCAGCTTCCGGGGCGCCCCCCCTGGGGCCAACGTCCTGACTTTC. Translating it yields CASSFRGAPPGANVLTF.

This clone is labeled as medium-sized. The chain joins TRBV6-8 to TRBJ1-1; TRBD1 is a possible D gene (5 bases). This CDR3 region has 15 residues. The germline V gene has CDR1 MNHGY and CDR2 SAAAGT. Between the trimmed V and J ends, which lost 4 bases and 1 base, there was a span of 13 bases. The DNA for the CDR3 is TGTGCCAGCAGTTCAAGGGGTGGTAGGAACACTGAAGCTTTCTTT. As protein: CASSSRGGRNTEAFF.

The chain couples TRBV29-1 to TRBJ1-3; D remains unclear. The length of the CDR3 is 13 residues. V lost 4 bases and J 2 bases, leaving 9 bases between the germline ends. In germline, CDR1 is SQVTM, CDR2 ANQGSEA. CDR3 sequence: CSVVVSAGNTIYF. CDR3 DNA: TGCAGCGTTGTTGTAAGCGCTGGAAACACCATATATTTT.

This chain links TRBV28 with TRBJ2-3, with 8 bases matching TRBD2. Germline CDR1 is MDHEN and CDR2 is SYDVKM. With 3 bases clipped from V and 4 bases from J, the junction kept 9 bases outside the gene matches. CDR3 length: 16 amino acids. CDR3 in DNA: TGTGCCAGCAGTTTCGCCGCGGGAGGAGGGGCAGATACGCAGTATTTT. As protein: CASSFAAGGGADTQYF.

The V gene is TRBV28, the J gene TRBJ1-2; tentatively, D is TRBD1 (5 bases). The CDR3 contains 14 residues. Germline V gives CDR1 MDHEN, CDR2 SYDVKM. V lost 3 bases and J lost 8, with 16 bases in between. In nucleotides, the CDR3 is TGTGCCAGCAGTTTTAACCCAGGGACGAAAGGCTACACCTTC. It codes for CASSFNPGTKGYTF.

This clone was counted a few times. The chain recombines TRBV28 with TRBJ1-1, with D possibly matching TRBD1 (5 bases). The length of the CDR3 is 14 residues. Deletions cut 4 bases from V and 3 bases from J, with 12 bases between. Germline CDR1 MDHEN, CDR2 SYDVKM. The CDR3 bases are TGTGCCAGCAGTTCGATCGGGGGGGACACTGAAGCTTTCTTT. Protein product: CASSSIGGDTEAFF.

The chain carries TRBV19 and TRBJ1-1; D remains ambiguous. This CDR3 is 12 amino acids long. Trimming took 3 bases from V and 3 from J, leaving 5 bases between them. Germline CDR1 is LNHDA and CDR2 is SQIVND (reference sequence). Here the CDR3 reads CASSIGYTEAFF. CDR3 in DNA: TGTGCCAGTAGTATCGGTTACACTGAAGCTTTCTTT.

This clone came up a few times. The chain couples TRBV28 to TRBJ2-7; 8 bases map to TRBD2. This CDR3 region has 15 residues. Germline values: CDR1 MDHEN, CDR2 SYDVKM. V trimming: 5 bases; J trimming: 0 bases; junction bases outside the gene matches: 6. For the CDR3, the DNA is TGTGCCAGCAGTCCCCTAAGCGGGAGCTCCTACGAGCAGTACTTC. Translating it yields CASSPLSGSSYEQYF.

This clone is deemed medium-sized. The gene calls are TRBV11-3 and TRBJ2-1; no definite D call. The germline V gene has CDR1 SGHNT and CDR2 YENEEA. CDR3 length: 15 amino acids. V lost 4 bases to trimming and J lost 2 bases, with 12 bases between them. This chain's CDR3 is CASSSSPSTYNEQFF. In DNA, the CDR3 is TGTGCCAGCAGCTCGAGCCCATCCACCTACAATGAGCAGTTCTTC.

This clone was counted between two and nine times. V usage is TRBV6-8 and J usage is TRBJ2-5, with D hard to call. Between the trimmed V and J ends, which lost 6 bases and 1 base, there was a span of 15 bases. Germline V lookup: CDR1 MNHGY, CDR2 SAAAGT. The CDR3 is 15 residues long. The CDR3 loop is CASSEGPAPQETQYF. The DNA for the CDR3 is TGTGCCAGCAGCGAAGGACCGGCACCCCAAGAGACCCAGTACTTC.

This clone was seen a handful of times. This chain's CDR3 is CASSLGLAGGWTDTQYF. In nucleotides, the CDR3 is TGTGCCAGCAGCTTGGGACTAGCGGGGGGCTGGACAGATACGCAGTATTTT. The gene calls are TRBV7-6 and TRBJ2-3; 15 bases fit TRBD2. CDR1 is SGHVS and CDR2 is FNYEAQ in the germline V gene. Trimming took 3 bases from V and 3 from J; bases not matched to a gene: 4. CDR3 length equals 17 residues.

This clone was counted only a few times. CDR3 region: CASSPGQGDTDTQYF. CDR3 sequence (DNA): TGTGCCAGCTCACCGGGACAGGGGGACACAGATACGCAGTATTTT. The chain carries TRBV6-8 and TRBJ2-3; 11 nucleotides agree with TRBD1. V lost 8 bases, J lost 2 bases, and 6 bases stayed unmatched. This CDR3 contains 15 residues. Germline V gives CDR1 MNHGY, CDR2 SAAAGT.

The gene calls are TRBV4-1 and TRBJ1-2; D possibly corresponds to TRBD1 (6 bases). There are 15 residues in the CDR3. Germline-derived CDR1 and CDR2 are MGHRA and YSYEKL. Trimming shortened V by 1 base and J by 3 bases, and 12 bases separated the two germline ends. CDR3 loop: CASSQVPGDHYGYTF. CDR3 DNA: TGCGCCAGCAGCCAAGTCCCAGGGGACCACTATGGCTACACCTTC.

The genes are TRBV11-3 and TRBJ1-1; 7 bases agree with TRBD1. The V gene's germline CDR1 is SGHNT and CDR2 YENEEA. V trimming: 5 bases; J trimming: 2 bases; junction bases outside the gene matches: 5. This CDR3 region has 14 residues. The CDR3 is CASSPGTANTEAFF. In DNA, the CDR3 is TGTGCCAGCAGCCCCGGGACAGCTAACACTGAAGCTTTCTTT.

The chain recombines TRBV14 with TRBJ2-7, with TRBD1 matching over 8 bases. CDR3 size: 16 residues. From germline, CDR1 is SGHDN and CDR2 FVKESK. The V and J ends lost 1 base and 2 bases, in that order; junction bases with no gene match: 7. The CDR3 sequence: CASSQGGTGLTYEQYF. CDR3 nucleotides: TGTGCCAGCAGCCAAGGGGGGACAGGCCTTACCTACGAGCAGTACTTC.

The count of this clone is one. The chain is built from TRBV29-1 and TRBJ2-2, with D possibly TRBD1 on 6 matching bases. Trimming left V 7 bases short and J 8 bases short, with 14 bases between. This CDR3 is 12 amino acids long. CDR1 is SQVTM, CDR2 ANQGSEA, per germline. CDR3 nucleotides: TGCAGCGCGACGCAGGGGCGGGGGGAGCTGTTTTTT. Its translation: CSATQGRGELFF.

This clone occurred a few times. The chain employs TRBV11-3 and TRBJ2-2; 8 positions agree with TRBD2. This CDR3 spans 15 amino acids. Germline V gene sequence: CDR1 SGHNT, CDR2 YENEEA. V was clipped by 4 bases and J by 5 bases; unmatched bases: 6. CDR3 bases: TGTGCCAGCAGCTCCGCGGGGGGTAAAACCGGGGAGCTGTTTTTT. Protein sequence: CASSSAGGKTGELFF.

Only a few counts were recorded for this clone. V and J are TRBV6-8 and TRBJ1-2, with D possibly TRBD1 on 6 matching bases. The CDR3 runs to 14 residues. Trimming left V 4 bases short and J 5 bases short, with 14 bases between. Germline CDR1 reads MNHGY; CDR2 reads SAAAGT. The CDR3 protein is CASSSTATGYGYTF. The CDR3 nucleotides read TGTGCCAGCAGTTCGACCGCTACAGGGTATGGCTACACCTTC.

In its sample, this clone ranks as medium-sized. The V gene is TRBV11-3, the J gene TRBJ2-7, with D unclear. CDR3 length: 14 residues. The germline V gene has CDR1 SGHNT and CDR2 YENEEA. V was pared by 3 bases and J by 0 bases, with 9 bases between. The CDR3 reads CASSFRSRSYEQYF. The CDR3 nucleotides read TGTGCCAGCAGCTTCAGGAGCCGCTCCTACGAGCAGTACTTC.

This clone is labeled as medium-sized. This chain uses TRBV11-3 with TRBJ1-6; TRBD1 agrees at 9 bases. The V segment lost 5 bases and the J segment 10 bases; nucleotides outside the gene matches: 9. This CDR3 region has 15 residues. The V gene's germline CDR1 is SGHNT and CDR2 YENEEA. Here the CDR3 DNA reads TGTGCCAGCAGCCCCTCGACAGGGACAGGGTCACCCCTCCACTTT. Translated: CASSPSTGTGSPLHF.

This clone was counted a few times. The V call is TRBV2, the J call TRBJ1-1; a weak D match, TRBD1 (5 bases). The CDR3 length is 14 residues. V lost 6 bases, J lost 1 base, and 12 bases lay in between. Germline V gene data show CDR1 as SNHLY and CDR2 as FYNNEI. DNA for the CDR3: TGTGCCAGCAGCTTGGGCCAGGGGAACACTGAAGCTTTCTTT. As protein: CASSLGQGNTEAFF.

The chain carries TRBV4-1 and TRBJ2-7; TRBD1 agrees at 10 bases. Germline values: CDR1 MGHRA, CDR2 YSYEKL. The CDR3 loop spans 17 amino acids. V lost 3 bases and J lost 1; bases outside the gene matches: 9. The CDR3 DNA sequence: TGCGCCAGCAGCCAGGATCGACAGGGGGCACAGTCCTACGAGCAGTACTTC. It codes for CASSQDRQGAQSYEQYF.

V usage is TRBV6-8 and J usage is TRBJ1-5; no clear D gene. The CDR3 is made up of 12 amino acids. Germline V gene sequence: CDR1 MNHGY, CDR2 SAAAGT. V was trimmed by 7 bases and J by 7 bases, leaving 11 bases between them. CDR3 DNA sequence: TGTGCCAGCACCCTCGGAGGGCAGCCCCAGCATTTT. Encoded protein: CASTLGGQPQHF.